The entry below describes one TCR beta chain. Produced via immunoSEQ multiplex PCR; TCRdb's table is partial and in-frame only. The sample has about 120,000 clones; approximately 80% are singletons. The sample comes from a study of blood T cell repertoires in COVID-19. Study at large: Italy, Spain and the United States were the sources of the convalescent and acute COVID-19 samples.

Per germline, CDR1 SGHTA and CDR2 FQGNSA. V lost 8 bases, J lost 4 bases, and 14 bases lay in between. This CDR3 spans 14 amino acids. The V call is TRBV7-2, the J call TRBJ1-4; D not resolved. Input material: peripheral blood. The clonotype was recovered from a woman aged 45 to 65 with acute or convalescent COVID-19. The CDR3 spells CASAAGGSNEKLFF. In DNA, the CDR3 is TGTGCCAGCGCCGCAGGAGGAAGTAATGAAAAACTGTTTTTT. The variable domain in full, with the rest retrieved from reference TRBV7-2 and TRBJ1-4, is GAGVSQSPSNKVTEKGKDVELRCDPISGHTALYWYRQSLGQGLEFLIYFQGNSAPDKSGLPSDRFSAERTGGSVSTLTIQRTQQEDSAVYLCASAAGGSNEKLFFGSGTQLSVL.